This T cell receptor (beta chain) was captured by sequencing in a study of T-cell reconstitution after alpha-beta-depleted transplantation in children. Study-level points and caveats: Several hundred expanded graft clones reportedly supplied alpha-beta T cells about two months after transplant. Some patients' high day-60 TCRbeta diversity was attributed to recipient cells surviving conditioning.

This clonotype is a singleton in its sample. The antigen is unknown. Unique molecular identifiers featured in how the TCRbeta library was prepared. TCRdb re-analysed the PCR reads in MiXCR, keeping a single row per CDR3 protein. The sample includes tens of thousands of distinct CDR3 sequences, 52% of them seen just once. Germline values: CDR1 MDHEN, CDR2 SYDVKM. The CDR3 is made up of 14 amino acids. Between the trimmed V and J ends, which lost 6 bases and 1 base, there was a span of 12 bases. This sequence was found in a boy younger than two with SCID, due to receive a stem cell transplant. The sample here was peripheral blood, taken before TCRalphabeta/CD19-depleted stem cell transplant. The gene calls are TRBV28 and TRBJ1-1; D remains ambiguous. DNA of the CDR3: TGTGCCAGCAGCTACCGGGGTGGGAACACTGAAGCTTTCTTT. Its translation: CASSYRGGNTEAFF.